These 8 T cell receptor beta chains share one sample of origin, sequenced in a study of cytomegalovirus exposure and HLA in healthy donors. The study ran its PCR with 60 Vbeta and 13 Jbeta primers. Method: immunoSEQ multiplex PCR; TCRdb's copy keeps in-frame clones and lacks some. The table includes roughly 130,000 clones, roughly two thirds detected once. The sequenced sample was PBMCs. The receptor set was obtained from a man younger than 40 in good health and CMV-seropositive.

This clone was seen a handful of times. V and J are TRBV27 and TRBJ1-1; 7 positions agree with TRBD1. With V trimmed by 0 bases and J by 4 bases, 5 bases remained unmatched. The CDR3 spans 15 residues. From germline, CDR1 is MNHEY and CDR2 SMNVEV (reference sequence). CDR3 loop: CASSLSAGGTTEAFF. As DNA, the CDR3 is TGTGCCAGCAGTTTATCTGCAGGGGGTACCACTGAAGCTTTCTTT.

In the case of this clone: Different DNA sequences within this sample yield the same CDR3. The chain carries TRBV2 and TRBJ1-2, with 10 bases lining up with TRBD1. This CDR3 contains 13 residues. CDR1 is SNHLY, CDR2 FYNNEI, per germline. V shed 9 bases, J shed 0 bases, and the junction held 1 base outside the gene matches. The CDR3 protein is CASGTGANYGYTF. The CDR3 DNA is TGTGCCAGTGGGACAGGGGCTAACTATGGCTACACCTTC.

This chain connects TRBV5-6 to TRBJ1-5; TRBD1 is a possible D gene (6 bases). The CDR3 sequence is 15 residues long. V was shortened by 7 bases and J by 2 bases, with 16 bases between the two germline ends. CDR1 SGHDT and CDR2 YYEEEE come from the germline V gene. As DNA, the CDR3 is TGTGCCAGCTTTCTCTTTCGACAGGGCAATCAGCCCCAGCATTTT. This sequence encodes CASFLFRQGNQPQHF.

This clone was counted a few times. CDR3 sequence: CSVRGPNEKLFF. The DNA of the CDR3 is TGCAGCGTTCGGGGTCCTAATGAAAAACTGTTTTTT. The chain links TRBV29-1 to TRBJ1-4; D is undetermined. Germline-derived CDR1 and CDR2 are SQVTM and ANQGSEA. V was pared by 5 bases and J by 3 bases, with 7 bases between. This CDR3 has 12 amino acids.

The chain is built from TRBV29-1 and TRBJ2-1; tentative D call: TRBD1 (5 bases). CDR1 and CDR2 (germline): SQVTM, ANQGSEA. V was clipped by 0 bases and J by 0 bases, with 12 bases between them. This CDR3 spans 16 amino acids. CDR3 in amino acids: CSVEDTGSSSYNEQFF. The CDR3 DNA follows: TGCAGCGTTGAAGATACAGGTTCTAGCTCCTACAATGAGCAGTTCTTC.

The chain carries TRBV6-5 and TRBJ2-1; 7 positions match TRBD1. CDR1 is MNHEY and CDR2 is SVGAGI in the germline V gene. The CDR3 is 14 residues long. J lost 9 bases, V lost 4 bases, and 9 bases had no gene match. The CDR3 DNA is TGTGCCAGCAGTTTAGACAGGGCTTTGGGTGAGCAGTTCTTC. Protein product: CASSLDRALGEQFF.

This clone has just a few counts. The chain carries TRBV6-1 and TRBJ1-2; TRBD1 matches 9 bases. CDR3 length: 14 amino acids. CDR1 is MNHNS and CDR2 is SASEGT in the germline V gene. V dropped 6 bases and J dropped 5; count of bases not matched to a gene: 7. DNA for the CDR3: TGTGCCAGCAGCCTCGTGACAGGGGGATATGGCTACACCTTC. Translation gives CASSLVTGGYGYTF.

This clone turned up a few times. V and J are TRBV2 and TRBJ2-1; 11 bases map to TRBD2. The germline CDR1 and CDR2 sequences are SNHLY and FYNNEI. With V trimmed by 6 bases and J by 7 bases, 8 bases remained unmatched. CDR3 length: 15 amino acids. The chain's CDR3 is CASRHLAGGPNEQFF. The CDR3 region has the DNA TGTGCCAGCAGGCACCTAGCGGGAGGACCGAATGAGCAGTTCTTC.